The clone carrying this T cell receptor beta chain was seen only a few times. Its antigen is not known. Other DNA variants within this sample encode the same CDR3. The entry originates in a study of cytomegalovirus exposure and HLA in healthy donors. Study observations and caveats: Later, TCR association rates were found to vary by HLA locus, highest for DRB1 and lowest for HLA-C.

The germline gives CDR1 SGHNT, CDR2 YYREEE (reference sequence). The CDR3 runs 17 residues. With V trimmed by 0 bases and J by 1 base, 4 bases remained unmatched. This PCR relied on a set of 60 Vbeta primers and 13 Jbeta primers. Generated by immunoSEQ multiplex PCR, the TCRdb table keeps only in-frame clones and is missing some. The table records roughly 120,000 clones, approximately 60% of them present only once. This TCR derives from a young woman in good health and CMV-seronegative. The material sequenced was PBMCs. The chain couples TRBV5-4 to TRBJ1-6; TRBD1 matches at 7 bases. Written as DNA, the CDR3 is TGTGCCAGCAGCTTGGGACAGGGTTCTTCCTATAATTCACCCCTCCACTTT. Translated, it gives CASSLGQGSSYNSPLHF.